These 13 T cell receptor beta chains were sequenced from one sample in a study of blood T cell repertoires in COVID-19. Some clones are missing from TCRdb's copy, which holds only in-frame ones; the method was immunoSEQ multiplex PCR. This table has roughly 200,000 clones, more than 85% appearing once. The specimen was peripheral blood. The receptors originated from a man aged 60-69 years with acute or convalescent COVID-19.

CDR3 sequence: CASSLDVRGTGQPQHF. DNA of the CDR3: TGCGCCAGCAGCTTGGACGTCAGGGGGACCGGTCAGCCCCAGCATTTT. The chain couples TRBV5-1 to TRBJ1-5, with 7 bases fitting TRBD1. V lost 0 bases and J lost 6; bases outside the gene matches: 9. CDR3 length equals 16 residues. Per germline, CDR1 SGHRS and CDR2 YFSETQ. Variable domain in full (rest from reference TRBV5-1 and TRBJ1-5): KAGVTQTPRYLIKTRGQQVTLSCSPISGHRSVSWYQQTPGQGLQFLFEYFSETQRNKGNFPGRFSGRQFSNSRSEMNVSTLELGDSALYLCASSLDVRGTGQPQHFGDGTRLSIL.

The genes are TRBV9 and TRBJ2-1, with 7 nucleotides matching TRBD2. The germline gives CDR1 SGDLS, CDR2 YYNGEE. The ends lost 0 bases at V and 8 bases at J; junction bases unmatched: 5. The length of the CDR3 is 14 residues. This CDR3 reads CASSVGLAWDEQFF. Written as DNA, the CDR3 is TGTGCCAGCAGCGTAGGACTAGCTTGGGATGAGCAGTTCTTC.

This chain uses TRBV7-6 with TRBJ1-6, with no clear D. Trimming removed 5 bases from V and 0 bases from J, with 8 bases in between. Germline-derived CDR1 and CDR2 are SGHVS and FNYEAQ. The CDR3 totals 15 residues. The DNA of the CDR3 is TGTGCCAGCAGCCTCTCGAGCTCCTATAATTCACCCCTCCACTTT. It translates to CASSLSSSYNSPLHF. Full variable domain (remainder filled in from reference TRBV7-6 and TRBJ1-6): GAGVSQSPRYKVTKRGQDVALRCDPISGHVSLYWYRQALGQGPEFLTYFNYEAQQDKSGLPNDRFSAERPEGSISTLTIQRTEQRDSAMYRCASSLSSSYNSPLHFGNGTRLTVT.

V and J are TRBV6-5 and TRBJ2-1; TRBD2 is a possible D gene (6 bases). The germline V gene has CDR1 MNHEY and CDR2 SVGAGI. The CDR3 has 13 amino acids. The V end lost 8 bases, the J end lost 7 bases, and 15 bases lay between the germline ends. The CDR3 loop is CASEGGATNEQFF. CDR3 nucleotides: TGTGCCAGCGAGGGCGGGGCTACGAATGAGCAGTTCTTC.

V usage is TRBV20-1 and J usage is TRBJ1-2; TRBD1 matches 7 bases. With V trimmed by 2 bases and J by 8 bases, 2 bases remained unmatched. Germline assignment: CDR1 DFQATT and CDR2 SNEGSKA (reference sequence). The CDR3 loop spans 11 amino acids. The CDR3, as DNA: TGCAGTGCTAGACAGGGGGTAGGCTACACCTTC. Its translation: CSARQGVGYTF.

This sequence joins TRBV9 and TRBJ2-1; 10 positions match TRBD2. The CDR3 has 15 residues. The V segment lost 4 bases and the J segment 9 bases; nucleotides outside the gene matches: 10. Germline CDR1 is SGDLS and CDR2 is YYNGEE. DNA of the CDR3: TGTGCCAGCAGCTCCCAGAGCGGGGGGGCGGGTGAGCAGTTCTTC. Protein product: CASSSQSGGAGEQFF.

J is TRBJ1-3 and V is TRBV15; TRBD1 aligns across 9 bases. J lost 11 bases, V lost 1 base, and 9 bases had no gene match. The CDR3 is 15 amino acids. Germline CDR1 is LNHNV and CDR2 is YYDKDF (reference sequence). CDR3 protein: CATSRVPGQGAPIYF. In DNA form, the CDR3 reads TGTGCCACCAGCAGAGTCCCGGGACAGGGCGCCCCCATATATTTT.

The chain carries TRBV5-1 and TRBJ2-4, with 7 bases identical to TRBD2. The CDR3 has 15 residues. Germline loops: CDR1 SGHRS, CDR2 YFSETQ. J was trimmed by 8 bases and V by 4 bases; bases with no gene match: 12. The CDR3 region has the DNA TGCGCCAGCAGCCCTACGGGGGGAACTCTATACATTCAGTACTTC. The encoded protein is CASSPTGGTLYIQYF.

The V and J genes are TRBV6-2 or TRBV6-3 and TRBJ1-1; 10 positions match TRBD1. The J segment lost 2 bases and the V segment lost 2 bases, leaving 11 bases of the junction unmatched. The CDR3 spans 18 residues. Germline CDR1 and CDR2: MNHEY and SVGEGT. The CDR3 nucleotides are TGTGCCAGCAGTTACGCCCGGGACAGGGGTGGGAGAAACACTGAAGCTTTCTTT. This sequence encodes CASSYARDRGGRNTEAFF.

V and J are TRBV6-5 and TRBJ1-2; 8 nucleotides agree with TRBD1. The CDR3 spans 13 residues. Germline CDR1 is MNHEY and CDR2 is SVGAGI. V lost 0 bases to trimming and J lost 10 bases; unmatched junction nucleotides: 4. The CDR3 loop reads CASSYSRTGPYTF. The CDR3, as DNA: TGTGCCAGCAGTTACTCAAGGACAGGGCCCTACACCTTC.

This clone is a singleton in its sample. The CDR3 DNA reads as TGTGCCAGCAGCGGGTCGAGTGTAACAGGAAGCCCCTACGAGCAGTACTTC. Protein: CASSGSSVTGSPYEQYF. This chain joins TRBV7-9 and TRBJ2-7, with a weak D call TRBD1 (5 bases). Trimming removed 5 bases at V and 2 bases at J, with 22 bases between. This CDR3 contains 17 residues. Germline V CDR1 and CDR2: SEHNR, FQNEAQ (reference sequence).

The chain joins TRBV2 to TRBJ2-7; weak D call: TRBD2 (5 bases). Trimming shortened V by 0 bases and J by 1 base, and 16 bases separated the two germline ends. Germline CDR1 is SNHLY and CDR2 is FYNNEI. CDR3 size: 17 residues. CDR3 amino acids: CASSEAWAARGSYEQYF. The CDR3 coding sequence is TGTGCCAGCAGTGAAGCCTGGGCGGCCCGAGGGTCCTACGAGCAGTACTTC.

For the CDR3, the DNA is TGTGCCAGCAGCCAGGGGGACAGGGCCGGTGGAAACACCATATATTTT. It yields the protein CASSQGDRAGGNTIYF. The rearrangement links TRBV7-2 to TRBJ1-3; TRBD1 aligns across 9 bases. The CDR3 covers 16 residues. With 5 bases clipped from V and 3 bases from J, the junction kept 8 bases outside the gene matches. Per germline, CDR1 SGHTA and CDR2 FQGNSA.